The rows below give T cell receptor beta chains drawn from one sample of a study of blood T cell repertoires in COVID-19. Profiling relied on immunoSEQ multiplex PCR, and the TCRdb table lists in-frame clones only, not all of them. Of approximately 110,000 clones in the sample, over 65% were seen once. The sample comprised peripheral blood. The origin of the receptors is a middle-aged woman with acute or convalescent COVID-19. The conserved cysteine and the conserved F or W are not part of the CDR3 here. Fields, in order: clone size, V gene, CDR3 protein. Not every row has a clone size; where given, it reads once, few, many or a size class.

abundance: NA; v_gene: TRBV19; CDR3aa: ASSIRTGGGVTEAF
abundance: NA; v_gene: TRBV6-2/TRBV6-3; CDR3aa: ASSRAWISNQPQH
abundance: few; v_gene: TRBV7-9; CDR3aa: ASGTRDSGELF
abundance: NA; v_gene: TRBV12-3/TRBV12-4; CDR3aa: ASQQGAGQPQH
abundance: NA; v_gene: TRBV4-3; CDR3aa: ASSPKIQVNTEAF
abundance: NA; v_gene: TRBV18; CDR3aa: ASSTGLAGPSETQY
abundance: NA; v_gene: TRBV30; CDR3aa: AWTPSAAQPQH
abundance: NA; v_gene: TRBV27; CDR3aa: ASSLKDSYEQY
abundance: NA; v_gene: TRBV10-2; CDR3aa: ASSETGTSEGYT
abundance: NA; v_gene: TRBV5-1; CDR3aa: ASSYAGLGSGNTIY
abundance: NA; v_gene: TRBV2; CDR3aa: ASSKDRASEAF
abundance: NA; v_gene: TRBV5-1; CDR3aa: ASSSGAGQWTDTQY
abundance: NA; v_gene: TRBV19; CDR3aa: ASGSGTTGNYGYT
abundance: NA; v_gene: TRBV19; CDR3aa: ASSIEARYQPQH
abundance: NA; v_gene: TRBV11-2; CDR3aa: ASSLSGGPNTGELF
abundance: NA; v_gene: TRBV6-6; CDR3aa: ASSYPKGQGPDTQY
abundance: NA; v_gene: TRBV5-8; CDR3aa: ASSLPVYGYT
abundance: NA; v_gene: TRBV6-2/TRBV6-3; CDR3aa: ASSRLKISSYEQY
abundance: NA; v_gene: TRBV6-5; CDR3aa: ASRSGTYEQY
abundance: NA; v_gene: TRBV7-2; CDR3aa: ASSSSGGDYNEQF
abundance: NA; v_gene: TRBV18; CDR3aa: ASSLIAATGTVNTGELF
abundance: NA; v_gene: TRBV18; CDR3aa: ASSPGQYNQPQH
abundance: once; v_gene: TRBV4-3; CDR3aa: ASSQNWKYRGNTEAF
abundance: NA; v_gene: TRBV5-8; CDR3aa: ASSATYGGGGDNEQF
abundance: NA; v_gene: TRBV6-6; CDR3aa: ASSYSRGYEQY
abundance: NA; v_gene: TRBV6-5; CDR3aa: ASSYSPGASYEQY
abundance: NA; v_gene: TRBV27; CDR3aa: ASRPLRDSTSGANVLT
abundance: NA; v_gene: TRBV4-1; CDR3aa: ASSQAPGERNTEAF
abundance: NA; v_gene: TRBV5-1; CDR3aa: ASSLDWGREQY
abundance: NA; v_gene: TRBV5-4; CDR3aa: ASRPQGIANYGYT
abundance: few; v_gene: TRBV10-1; CDR3aa: ASSEQGTYEQY
abundance: NA; v_gene: TRBV30; CDR3aa: AWSAKSPGTEAF
abundance: NA; v_gene: TRBV28; CDR3aa: ASSFTVPTNQPQH
abundance: NA; v_gene: TRBV3-1/TRBV3-2; CDR3aa: ASSRGTGARDQPQH
abundance: few; v_gene: TRBV12-3/TRBV12-4; CDR3aa: ASSWRSLFEAF
abundance: NA; v_gene: TRBV3-1/TRBV3-2; CDR3aa: ASSQGAEQY
abundance: NA; v_gene: TRBV9; CDR3aa: ASSVAGQGRNEQF
abundance: NA; v_gene: TRBV19; CDR3aa: ASSSRGGNTDTQY
abundance: NA; v_gene: TRBV9; CDR3aa: ASSVVPGGTYNEQF
abundance: few; v_gene: TRBV6-5; CDR3aa: ASSYSFGTEAF
abundance: NA; v_gene: TRBV5-1; CDR3aa: ASSLRGSRMNTEAF
abundance: NA; v_gene: TRBV9; CDR3aa: ASSLQGSSGNTIY
abundance: NA; v_gene: TRBV6-5; CDR3aa: ASIRQGRYGYT
abundance: NA; v_gene: TRBV18; CDR3aa: ASSLSAKNIQY
abundance: NA; v_gene: TRBV19; CDR3aa: ASRLNGQSQH